This TCR beta chain originates from a study of blood T cell repertoires in COVID-19. Background on the study: The samples span acute and convalescent COVID-19 from the United States, Italy and Spain. T cells, B-cell-depleted T cells, or PBMCs supplied cDNA or gDNA.

This clone was seen many times. The junction had 2 bases not matched to a gene; V was cut back by 4 bases and J by 3 bases. The CDR3 contains 13 residues. Germline V lookup: CDR1 SGHTA, CDR2 FQGNSA. The authors' processing: Amplification of reference gene primers was used by the study to estimate nucleated cell counts. Assay: immunoSEQ multiplex PCR; the TCRdb copy retains only in-frame clones and omits some. The V and J calls and clone size are taken from that table; D and trimming were inferred from the DNA. The table records about 290,000 clones, 70% to 90% of them present only once. Specimen: peripheral blood. V gene TRBV7-2 combines with J gene TRBJ2-5; 7 nucleotides match TRBD2. This receptor was identified in a woman between 50 and 59 years old with active or convalescent COVID-19. DNA for the CDR3: TGTGCCAGCAGCTCCGCGGGGGAAGAGACCCAGTACTTC. Translation gives CASSSAGEETQYF.